Each of the 20 T cell receptor beta chains below was sequenced from the same sample in a study of CD8+ T cells in alopecia areata. TCR sequencing used cDNA made by reverse transcription of extracted RNA. Clones were sequenced by immunoSEQ multiplex PCR, and TCRdb holds only the in-frame ones, with some missing. The data hold approximately 150,000 clones, with approximately 60% observed a single time. Sequencing was done on a sample of CD8+ T cells sorted from blood. The receptors derive from a human donor in good health.

This chain links TRBV29-1 with TRBJ2-2, with 7 bases matching TRBD2. Germline CDR1 reads SQVTM; CDR2 reads ANQGSEA. Losses at the gene ends were 1 base for V and 6 bases for J; bases not matched to a gene: 8. This CDR3 region has 15 residues. The CDR3 DNA reads as TGCAGCGTTGAAGTTTTTGCGGGAGAAGCCGGGGAGCTGTTTTTT. This gives the protein CSVEVFAGEAGELFF.

The CDR3 coding sequence is TGTGCCAGCAGCGGGTCCGGTGGGAACAATGAGCAGTTCTTC. It specifies CASSGSGGNNEQFF. The chain is built from TRBV27 and TRBJ2-1; D gene uncertain. Trimming removed 6 bases at V and 5 bases at J, with 14 bases between. This CDR3 spans 14 amino acids. The germline V gene has CDR1 MNHEY and CDR2 SMNVEV (reference sequence).

The chain combines TRBV6-6 with TRBJ2-1; the D is unclear. This CDR3 region has 12 residues. V dropped 7 bases and J dropped 5 bases, with 9 bases sitting between them. The V gene's germline CDR1 is MNHNY and CDR2 SVGAGI (reference sequence). CDR3 residues: CASKETHNEQFF. The CDR3 nucleotides read TGTGCCAGCAAAGAGACTCACAATGAGCAGTTCTTC.

V usage is TRBV9 and J usage is TRBJ2-7; 7 bases fit TRBD2. The length of the CDR3 is 11 residues. V lost 4 bases to trimming and J lost 6 bases; unmatched junction nucleotides: 1. Per germline, CDR1 SGDLS and CDR2 YYNGEE. The CDR3, as DNA: TGTGCCAGCAGCCCGGGGGGCGAGCAGTACTTC. It translates to CASSPGGEQYF. The full variable domain, in which reference TRBV9 and TRBJ2-7 provide the parts outside the CDR3, is DSGVTQTPKHLITATGQRVTLRCSPRSGDLSVYWYQQSLDQGLQFLIQYYNGEERAKGNILERFSAQQFPDLHSELNLSSLELGDSALYFCASSPGGEQYFGPGTRLTVT.

This clone was recorded a few times. The chain couples TRBV19 to TRBJ1-1, with D possibly being TRBD1 (6 bases). Per the germline V gene, CDR1 is LNHDA and CDR2 is SQIVND (reference sequence). V lost 5 bases to trimming and J lost 0 bases, with 13 bases between them. CDR3 length: 15 residues. As DNA, the CDR3 is TGTGCCAGTAGTTTCAGAGGGGGGATGAACACTGAAGCTTTCTTT. Amino acid sequence: CASSFRGGMNTEAFF.

The chain is built from TRBV20-1 and TRBJ2-1; tentative D call: TRBD2 (6 bases). V shed 6 bases and J shed 7 bases, with 10 bases lying between them. This CDR3 comprises 11 residues. The germline gives CDR1 DFQATT, CDR2 SNEGSKA (reference sequence). The CDR3 loop reads CSALTSNEQFF. The CDR3 DNA reads TGCAGTGCCCTGACTAGTAATGAGCAGTTCTTC.

This chain joins TRBV28 and TRBJ1-2; TRBD1 matches 8 bases. The J segment lost 6 bases and the V segment lost 7 bases, leaving 10 bases of the junction unmatched. Per germline, CDR1 MDHEN and CDR2 SYDVKM. The CDR3 extends over 14 amino acids. Here the CDR3 reads CASTLPKTGDGYTF. The CDR3 bases are TGTGCCAGCACTCTACCGAAGACAGGGGATGGCTACACCTTC.

This clone was seen repeatedly, ten times or more. This sequence joins TRBV6-4 and TRBJ2-2; TRBD2 aligns across 10 bases. Germline trimming cut 4 bases from V and 1 base from J; bases unmatched to any gene: 0. CDR1 and CDR2 (germline): MRHNA, SNTAGT. The CDR3 loop spans 15 amino acids. CDR3 region: CASSGTSGNTGELFF. The CDR3 DNA is TGTGCCAGCAGTGGGACTAGCGGGAACACCGGGGAGCTGTTTTTT.

The chain recombines TRBV7-2 with TRBJ2-2; possibly TRBD1 for D (6 bases). The CDR3 runs 16 residues. Trimming stripped 5 bases from V and 4 bases from J, with 17 bases between. Germline values: CDR1 SGHTA, CDR2 FQGNSA. CDR3: CASSPLSGQLTGELFF. The CDR3 DNA reads as TGTGCCAGCAGCCCTCTTTCCGGACAGCTCACCGGGGAGCTGTTTTTT.

This clone was seen just once. The gene calls are TRBV5-6 and TRBJ2-5; 7 nucleotides line up with TRBD1. V was pared by 0 bases and J by 4 bases, with 9 bases of the junction left unmatched. Germline V gene data show CDR1 as SGHDT and CDR2 as YYEEEE. This CDR3 is 16 amino acids long. CDR3 loop: CASSLGLGGPRETQYF. For the CDR3, the DNA is TGTGCCAGCAGCTTGGGATTAGGGGGCCCGAGAGAGACCCAGTACTTC. The full variable domain, rest sourced from reference TRBV5-6 and TRBJ2-5, is DAGVTQSPTHLIKTRGQQVTLRCSPKSGHDTVSWYQQALGQGPQFIFQYYEEEERQRGNFPDRFSGHQFPNYSSELNVNALLLGDSALYLCASSLGLGGPRETQYFGPGTRLLVL.

This clone was seen a single time. The rearrangement joins TRBV27 to TRBJ1-5; possible D gene TRBD1, 6 bases. CDR1 is MNHEY, CDR2 SMNVEV, per germline (reference sequence). The CDR3 contains 15 residues. Trimming pared 4 bases from V and 0 bases from J, leaving 10 bases between. Here the CDR3 reads CASSSRQVSNQPQHF. DNA for the CDR3: TGTGCCAGCAGTTCCCGACAGGTTAGCAATCAGCCCCAGCATTTT.

This clone was seen just once. This sequence joins TRBV9 and TRBJ2-7; D is perhaps TRBD2 (6 bases). Germline CDR1 and CDR2: SGDLS and YYNGEE. The V and J ends lost 0 bases and 3 bases respectively, with 13 bases between them. CDR3 length equals 15 residues. CDR3 sequence: CASSVAPGEFYEQYF. Written as DNA, the CDR3 is TGTGCCAGCAGCGTAGCACCGGGAGAGTTCTACGAGCAGTACTTC.

The chain carries TRBV23-1 and TRBJ1-1; 8 bases agree with TRBD1. TRBV23-1 falls under the ORF class, with uncertain function. V lost 2 bases and J lost 0; bases outside the gene matches: 14. The CDR3 has 19 residues. CDR3 nucleotide sequence: TGCGCCAGCAGTCAAAGCGGCCGGACAGGGCCCAAAATGAACACTGAAGCTTTCTTT. It translates to CASSQSGRTGPKMNTEAFF.

This clone has a handful of counts. V gene TRBV10-3 combines with J gene TRBJ2-3, with 10 bases lining up with TRBD2. With 0 bases clipped from V and 3 bases from J, the junction kept 3 bases outside the gene matches. The CDR3 loop spans 16 amino acids. Germline CDR1 reads ENHRY; CDR2 reads SYGVKD. The CDR3 here is CAISESSGRRTDTQYF. The CDR3 nucleotides are TGTGCCATCAGTGAGTCTAGCGGGAGGAGGACAGATACGCAGTATTTT.

CDR3 region: CASSLGTSGAYNEQFF. As DNA, the CDR3 is TGTGCCAGCAGTCTAGGGACTAGCGGGGCTTACAATGAGCAGTTCTTC. The rearrangement joins TRBV27 to TRBJ2-1, with 13 bases that match TRBD2. The CDR3 runs to 16 residues. Germline values: CDR1 MNHEY, CDR2 SMNVEV (reference sequence). V dropped 5 bases and J dropped 4; count of bases not matched to a gene: 5.

The CDR3 nucleotides read TGTGCCAGCAGCTCTTCGAGGAACCAAGAGACCCAGTACTTC. It codes for CASSSSRNQETQYF. The chain recombines TRBV9 with TRBJ2-5, with D hard to call. The CDR3 runs 14 residues. V shed 4 bases and J shed 0 bases, with 10 bases lying between them. CDR1 is SGDLS, CDR2 YYNGEE, per germline.

The V and J genes are TRBV29-1 and TRBJ2-7, with 9 bases aligning to TRBD2. Trimming cost V 2 bases and J 3 bases; bases outside gene matches: 2. The CDR3 is 13 residues long. CDR1 is SQVTM and CDR2 is ANQGSEA in the germline V gene. CDR3 DNA sequence: TGCAGCGTTGAACAAGCGGGAGGCTACGAGCAGTACTTC. This sequence encodes CSVEQAGGYEQYF.

This clone was found a few times. This likely stems from a read error, as it lies one base from a far larger clone. The sample contains more than one DNA sequence encoding this CDR3. The CDR3 DNA sequence: TGCGCCAGCAGCTTCAGGGGAAATCCGTACAATGAGCAGTTCTTC. This codes for CASSFRGNPYNEQFF. This rearrangement joins TRBV5-1 to TRBJ2-1; possibly TRBD1 for D (6 bases). Trimming removed 2 bases from V and 4 bases from J, with 13 bases in between. The CDR3 is 15 residues long. In germline, CDR1 is SGHRS, CDR2 YFSETQ.

The CDR3 DNA reads TGTGCCTGGAGTAAGGGGAGCCATGAGCAGTTCTTC. This gives the protein CAWSKGSHEQFF. The V call is TRBV30, the J call TRBJ2-1, with D perhaps given as TRBD1 or TRBD2 (5 bases each). CDR1 and CDR2 from the germline V gene are GTSNPN and SVGIG (reference sequence). Deletions cut 2 bases from V and 8 bases from J, with 10 bases between. CDR3 length: 12 amino acids.

The table lists this clone with a few counts. J is TRBJ1-2 and V is TRBV7-9, with a weak D call TRBD1 (5 bases). The V gene's germline CDR1 is SEHNR and CDR2 FQNEAQ (reference sequence). CDR3 size: 13 residues. V lost 1 base and J lost 8, with 11 bases in between. Here the CDR3 reads CASSLGRGSGYTF. The CDR3 DNA follows: TGTGCCAGCAGCTTAGGGAGGGGAAGCGGCTACACCTTC.